The clone carrying this TCR delta chain appeared a few times. TCRdb assigns this DNA the protein of a much larger clone, which departs from its translation at residue 12; this likely reflects a read error, and the protein shown comes from translating the DNA. The same CDR3 arises from other DNA sequences in this sample as well. This entry belongs to a study of gamma-delta chains in newborns, infants, children. Study-level information: Polyclonal expansion of innate γδ T cells after birth follows microbial exposure.

TCRdb reprocessed the reads using CATT. This table has 5,200 or so delta-chain clones, approximately 3% appearing once. CDR1 and CDR2 from the germline V gene are GEAIGNYY and EKD. The CDR3 totals 19 residues. V is TRDV2 and J is TRDJ3; 7 nucleotides agree with TRDD3. The sequence was obtained from a child who was a newborn, infant or young child, either healthy, febrile or measles-vaccinated (not recorded which). The sample comprised blood. The CDR3 DNA is TGTGCCTGTGACAGTACTGGGGCCTACGACTCCCGGGACACCCGACAGATGTTTTTC. Its protein is CACDSTGAYDSRDTRQMFF.